Each of the 5 T cell receptor delta chains below was sequenced from the same sample in a study of gamma-delta T cells after stem cell transplantation. TCRdb re-called the RT-PCR reads via CATT. This table has approximately 2,000 delta-chain clones, around a sixth appearing once. Sequencing was done on a sample of gamma-delta T cells. The receptors were gathered from a human donor. It is not recorded whose cells these are; they may come from a transplant donor. This table probably holds off-target reads from a library built for another chain.

The chain couples TRDV2 to TRDJ1, with a weak D call TRDD3 (6 bases). Trimming pared 0 bases from V and 0 bases from J, leaving 19 bases between. The CDR3 is made up of 18 amino acids. CDR1 is GEAIGNYY and CDR2 is EKD in the germline V gene. CDR3 DNA: TGTGCCTGTGACACCGTAAGGATCCTGGGGTTATACACCGATAAACTCATCTTT. Protein product: CACDTVRILGLYTDKLIF.

The chain recombines TRDV2 with TRDJ1; 13 nucleotides match TRDD3. Germline-derived CDR1 and CDR2 are GEAIGNYY and EKD. This CDR3 region has 18 residues. V lost 3 bases and J lost 3; bases outside the gene matches: 12. Here the CDR3 reads CACDHVLGDTPLPDKLIF. The DNA of the CDR3 is TGTGCCTGTGACCACGTACTGGGGGATACGCCTTTGCCCGATAAACTCATCTTT.

This clone was seen only a few times. The chain joins TRDV2 to TRDJ1; the match to TRDD3 covers 7 bases. Trimming removed 2 bases from V and 2 bases from J; junction bases left unmatched: 7. The CDR3 extends over 15 amino acids. CDR1 and CDR2 from the germline V gene are GEAIGNYY and EKD. CDR3 sequence (DNA): TGTGCCTGTGACAGACTGGGGATCCCGACCGATAAACTCATCTTT. This sequence encodes CACDRLGIPTDKLIF.

The chain carries TRDV2 and TRDJ1; 11 nucleotides agree with TRDD3. This CDR3 is built from 16 residues. J lost 4 bases, V lost 4 bases, and 10 bases had no gene match. The V gene's germline CDR1 is GEAIGNYY and CDR2 EKD. This chain's CDR3 is CACEPLGDTEGDKLIF. Here the CDR3 DNA reads TGTGCCTGTGAACCGTTGGGGGATACGGAGGGCGATAAACTCATCTTT.

This clone was detected only a few times. The chain has TRDV2 and TRDJ1; tentative D call: TRDD3 (6 bases). This CDR3 spans 16 amino acids. The germline CDR1 and CDR2 sequences are GEAIGNYY and EKD. V lost 3 bases to trimming and J lost 0 bases, with 16 bases between them. This CDR3 is CACDPLGGKYTDKLIF. CDR3 bases: TGTGCCTGTGACCCCTTGGGGGGAAAGTACACCGATAAACTCATCTTT.